Described below is a single T cell receptor (beta chain) sequence and its context. Its antigen is as yet unknown. The data originate from a study of T cell responses to AZD1222 COVID-19 vaccine. Study-level findings and limits: Following two doses of AZD1222, Spike-specific TCR breadth and depth rose.

TCRdb's table, derived via immunoSEQ multiplex PCR, lists solely in-frame clones and lacks some. The sample has some 100,000 clones, about 87% seen once. Germline lookup yields CDR1 SNHLY and CDR2 FYNNEI. The CDR3 totals 14 residues. V lost 6 bases and J 2 bases, leaving 11 bases between the germline ends. This material consisted of peripheral blood, taken on day 0 of AZD1222 vaccination. The chain couples TRBV2 to TRBJ1-5, with D unclear. This receptor was taken from an adult in good health. CDR3 residues: CASRVTVGNQPQHF. DNA of the CDR3: TGTGCCAGCAGGGTCACTGTCGGCAATCAGCCCCAGCATTTT.